This T cell receptor beta chain was sequenced during a study of shared clonotypes between healthy human individuals. Points from the study as a whole: Expectations were that clonotype sharing among donors would be affected by sequencing depth.

Assay execution took place at the deep level. Libraries were prepared by immunoSEQ multiplex PCR; TCRdb keeps only in-frame clonotypes and omits some of them. The table lists approximately 470,000 clones, 78% of them singletons, with 12% in the top ten. Germline CDR1 SGHDT, CDR2 YYEEEE. The CDR3 sequence is 14 residues long. The V gene lost 0 bases and the J gene lost 5 bases, with 11 bases spanning the gap. The count of this clone is one. Its cognate antigen is unknown. There were only Caucasian adults among the donors, and all lived in Nashville, Tennessee. Roughly 89 million PBMCs served as the genomic DNA source for unsorted samples.

Source material: PBMCs. The chain joins TRBV5-6 to TRBJ1-1; possibly TRBD1 for D (6 bases). This clonotype originated in a woman aged 40 to 50 in good health. Some clones in this sample may be carry-over from other donors' samples. CDR3 bases: TGTGCCAGCAGCTTGGAACAGGGCCTAACTGAAGCTTTCTTT. It yields the protein CASSLEQGLTEAFF.